The 3 T cell receptor beta chains reported below all come from one sample, sequenced in a study of T cell responses to AZD1222 COVID-19 vaccine. TCRdb's copy holds only in-frame clones and misses some; the assay was immunoSEQ multiplex PCR. The table shows more than 95,000 clones, with around 89% occurring only once. Specimen: peripheral blood, collected on day 0 of AZD1222 vaccination. The receptors were gathered from an adult in good health.

V is TRBV7-8 and J is TRBJ1-5; 7 positions match TRBD1. CDR3 length: 16 residues. CDR1 SGHVS and CDR2 FQNEAQ come from the germline V gene. The ends lost 5 bases at V and 0 bases at J; junction bases unmatched: 7. The CDR3: CASSAQGVYSNQPQHF. The CDR3 DNA is TGTGCCAGCAGCGCCCAGGGGGTCTATAGCAATCAGCCCCAGCATTTT. Full variable domain (rest looked up from reference TRBV7-8 and TRBJ1-5): GAGVSQSPRYKVAKRGQDVALRCDPISGHVSLFWYQQALGQGPEFLTYFQNEAQLDKSGLPSDRFFAERPEGSVSTLKIQRTQQEDSAVYLCASSAQGVYSNQPQHFGDGTRLSIL.

This rearrangement joins TRBV5-4 to TRBJ1-6, with TRBD1 identical over 9 bases. V was pared by 0 bases and J by 10 bases, with 8 bases of the junction left unmatched. The CDR3 sequence is 16 residues long. Germline CDR1 SGHNT, CDR2 YYREEE (reference sequence). Here the CDR3 reads CASSLDVGQGGSPLHF. As DNA, the CDR3 is TGTGCCAGCAGCTTGGATGTGGGACAGGGTGGATCACCCCTCCACTTT. The complete variable domain, with remaining parts taken from reference TRBV5-4 and TRBJ1-6, reads ETGVTQSPTHLIKTRGQQVTLRCSSQSGHNTVSWYQQALGQGPQFIFQYYREEENGRGNFPPRFSGLQFPNYSSELNVNALELDDSALYLCASSLDVGQGGSPLHFGNGTRLTVT.

This clone has only a few counts. This chain links TRBV24-1 with TRBJ1-2; D not resolved. Trimming removed 3 bases at V and 10 bases at J, with 14 bases between. CDR1 and CDR2 from the germline V gene are KGHDR and SFDVKD. This CDR3 is 13 amino acids long. CDR3 region: CATSDRLTGDYTF. As DNA, the CDR3 is TGTGCCACCAGTGATAGGTTAACGGGAGACTACACCTTC.